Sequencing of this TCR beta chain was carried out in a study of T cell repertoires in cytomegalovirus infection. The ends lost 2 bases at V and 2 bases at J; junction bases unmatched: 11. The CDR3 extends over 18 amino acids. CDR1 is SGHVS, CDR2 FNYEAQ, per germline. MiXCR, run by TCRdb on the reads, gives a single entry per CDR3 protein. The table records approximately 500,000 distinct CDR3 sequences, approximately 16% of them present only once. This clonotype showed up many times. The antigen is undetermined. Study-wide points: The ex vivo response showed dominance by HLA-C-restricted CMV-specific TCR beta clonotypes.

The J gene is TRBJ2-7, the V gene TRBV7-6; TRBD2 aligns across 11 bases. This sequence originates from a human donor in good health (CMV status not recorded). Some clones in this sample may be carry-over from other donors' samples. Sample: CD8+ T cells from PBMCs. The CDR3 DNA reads TGTGCCAGCAGCTTATACCCCGGGACTAGCGGAAAAACCTACGAGCAGTACTTC. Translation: CASSLYPGTSGKTYEQYF.